Here is one T cell receptor beta chain with its context. This entry comes from a study of cytomegalovirus exposure and HLA in healthy donors. PCR used 60 Vbeta primers and 13 Jbeta primers. Repertoires were generated with immunoSEQ multiplex PCR, while TCRdb's copy carries only in-frame clones and drops some. This table holds 100,000 to 150,000 clones, around 70% found once. Trimming cost V 6 bases and J 5 bases, with 4 bases left between them. This CDR3 region has 10 residues. Germline values: CDR1 MDHEN, CDR2 SYDVKM. The material sequenced was PBMCs. This TCR was recovered from a man in his forties in good health and CMV-seropositive. V is TRBV28 and J is TRBJ2-5, with D hard to call. This chain's CDR3 is CASSQETQYF. For the CDR3, the DNA is TGTGCCAGCAGCCAGGAGACCCAGTACTTC.